One and the same sample provided the 13 T cell receptor beta chains below, sequenced in a study of shared clonotypes between healthy human individuals. The repertoire was sequenced with immunoSEQ multiplex PCR; TCRdb's copy has only in-frame clones and lacks some. Among some 1 million clones, 60% to 80% were seen once, and the ten largest hold about 1.5%. Material: memory CD4+ T cells sorted from blood. Subset here: CD45RA-negative fraction. The receptors here all came from a man younger than 35 in good health.

The chain has TRBV5-1 and TRBJ2-2; D gene unclear. Germline CDR1 and CDR2: SGHRS and YFSETQ. The CDR3 is 16 residues long. V lost 4 bases and J lost 2, with 15 bases in between. The DNA of the CDR3 is TGCGCCAGCAGCCCGTCAACCAGAAGTAACACCGGGGAGCTGTTTTTT. As protein: CASSPSTRSNTGELFF.

The CDR3 is CASSLDGIFSEQYF. CDR3 DNA: TGTGCCAGCAGCTTAGATGGAATTTTCTCCGAGCAGTACTTC. V gene TRBV7-2 combines with J gene TRBJ2-7, with D hard to call. The CDR3 loop spans 14 amino acids. Between the trimmed V and J ends, which lost 1 base and 6 bases, there was a span of 13 bases. From germline, CDR1 is SGHTA and CDR2 FQGNSA.

The chain links TRBV10-3 to TRBJ1-2; D is undetermined. Germline CDR1 reads ENHRY; CDR2 reads SYGVKD. Trimming removed 7 bases at V and 7 bases at J, with 10 bases between. The CDR3 is 11 amino acids. This chain's CDR3 is CAIKSDGGYTF. DNA for the CDR3: TGTGCCATCAAGTCCGACGGTGGCTACACCTTC.

The chain links TRBV7-6 to TRBJ2-1; tentative D call: TRBD1 (6 bases). From germline, CDR1 is SGHVS and CDR2 FNYEAQ. This CDR3 spans 13 amino acids. V gave up 1 base and J gave up 6 bases, with 7 bases separating them. CDR3 sequence reads: CASSLVGANEQFF. The CDR3, as DNA: TGTGCCAGCAGCTTAGTGGGGGCCAATGAGCAGTTCTTC.

The rearrangement links TRBV6-1 to TRBJ1-3; D is unclear. In germline, CDR1 is MNHNS, CDR2 SASEGT. V gave up 8 bases and J gave up 2 bases, with 10 bases separating them. There are 13 residues in the CDR3. This CDR3 is CASGGGPGNTIYF. CDR3 bases: TGTGCCAGCGGTGGTGGGCCTGGAAACACCATATATTTT.

This chain joins TRBV7-6 and TRBJ1-1; the match to TRBD1 covers 7 bases. Trimming cost V 1 base and J 11 bases; bases outside gene matches: 22. The CDR3 runs to 18 residues. Germline-derived CDR1 and CDR2 are SGHVS and FNYEAQ. This CDR3 reads CASSLVPPAAGPTGAAFF. The DNA of the CDR3 is TGTGCCAGCAGCTTAGTTCCCCCTGCCGCGGGTCCAACAGGGGCCGCTTTCTTT.

The J gene is TRBJ2-5, the V gene TRBV4-3, with D possibly called TRBD1 or TRBD2 (5 bases each). Between the trimmed V and J ends, which lost 4 bases and 5 bases, there was a span of 17 bases. In germline, CDR1 is LGHNA, CDR2 YSLEER. The CDR3 runs to 15 residues. CDR3 protein: CASSRTAEWGETQYF. The CDR3 nucleotides read TGCGCCAGCAGCCGCACAGCGGAGTGGGGGGAGACCCAGTACTTC.

V gene TRBV7-2 combines with J gene TRBJ1-1, with 9 bases fitting TRBD1. Germline CDR1 reads SGHTA; CDR2 reads FQGNSA. After removal of 10 bases from V and 1 base from J, the junction contained 7 bases not matched to a gene. This CDR3 region has 14 residues. Here the CDR3 reads CATRTGATNTEAFF. CDR3 DNA: TGTGCCACCCGGACAGGGGCTACGAACACTGAAGCTTTCTTT.

The chain has TRBV23-1 and TRBJ2-3; a weak D match, TRBD2 (6 bases). TRBV23-1 is designated an ORF whose function remains uncertain. V lost 4 bases to trimming and J lost 2 bases, with 19 bases between them. The CDR3 length is 17 residues. The CDR3 loop is CASSPLWRLVNTDTQYF. In DNA, the CDR3 is TGCGCCAGCAGTCCACTGTGGAGACTAGTAAACACAGATACGCAGTATTTT.

This clone was found a few times. V and J are TRBV11-1 and TRBJ2-5, with a tentative D call TRBD1 (5 bases). Per the germline V gene, CDR1 is SGHAT and CDR2 is FQDESV (reference sequence). This CDR3 is built from 14 residues. The V end lost 5 bases, the J end lost 2 bases, and 12 bases lay between the germline ends. The CDR3 loop is CASSILTAQETQYF. CDR3 nucleotide sequence: TGTGCCAGCAGCATCTTGACAGCTCAAGAGACCCAGTACTTC.

In its sample, this clone was seen once. The J gene is TRBJ2-3, the V gene TRBV6-6; D is tentatively TRBD1 or TRBD2 (5 bases each). V lost 5 bases and J lost 5, with 14 bases in between. Germline lookup yields CDR1 MNHNY and CDR2 SVGAGI (reference sequence). The CDR3 contains 14 residues. CDR3 protein: CASSNRDGGDTQYF. CDR3 coding DNA: TGTGCCAGCAGTAACCGGGATGGGGGAGATACGCAGTATTTT.

This clone was detected a few times. The V gene is TRBV7-2, the J gene TRBJ2-3; D not certain. This CDR3 spans 14 amino acids. Germline assignment: CDR1 SGHTA and CDR2 FQGNSA. V was clipped by 1 base and J by 2 bases, with 7 bases between them. CDR3 in DNA: TGTGCCAGCAGCTTAGACATTTACACAGATACGCAGTATTTT. Encoded protein: CASSLDIYTDTQYF.

This clone was found a few times. This chain uses TRBV6-1 with TRBJ2-7; D not resolved. Trimming shortened V by 2 bases and J by 10 bases, and 15 bases separated the two germline ends. The CDR3 sequence is 13 residues long. CDR1 and CDR2 from the germline V gene are MNHNS and SASEGT. In nucleotides, the CDR3 is TGTGCCAGCAGTGAAACTGGCCGATCTCGTCAGTACTTC. Residues: CASSETGRSRQYF.